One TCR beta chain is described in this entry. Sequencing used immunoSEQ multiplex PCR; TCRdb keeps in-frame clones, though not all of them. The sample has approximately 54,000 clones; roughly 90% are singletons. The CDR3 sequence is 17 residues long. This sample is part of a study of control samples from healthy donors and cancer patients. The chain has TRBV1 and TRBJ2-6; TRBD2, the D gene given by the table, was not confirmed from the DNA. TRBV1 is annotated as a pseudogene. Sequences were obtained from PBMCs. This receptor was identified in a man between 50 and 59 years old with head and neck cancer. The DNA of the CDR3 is TGCACCAGCAGCCAAGATTGGCGGCTGTCTGGGGCCAACGTCCTGACTTTC. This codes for CTSSQDWRLSGANVLTF.